Listed here are 6 T cell receptor beta chains from one sample, sequenced in a study of tumor-infiltrating lymphocytes in localized non-small cell lung cancer. Method: immunoSEQ multiplex PCR; TCRdb's copy keeps in-frame clones and lacks some. The sample has some 16,000 clones; approximately 49% are singletons. Material: lung tumor tissue. These receptors came from a human donor with non-small cell lung cancer.

Regarding this clone: A read error may produce the germline difference seen at one junction end. This chain connects TRBV7-7 to TRBJ2-2, with TRBD2 matching 14 bases. There are 17 residues in the CDR3. Per the germline V gene, CDR1 is SSHAT and CDR2 is FNYEAQ (reference sequence). CDR3 sequence: CASSDGTSGGNTGELFF. In DNA, the CDR3 is TGTGCTAGCAGCGATGGGACTAGCGGGGGGAACACCGGGGAGCTGTTTTTT.

There are a few counts of this clone. This chain uses TRBV11-1 with TRBJ1-6, with D hard to call. The CDR3 sequence is 15 residues long. Trimming took off 1 base at V and 7 bases at J, with 11 bases between the two ends. Germline-derived CDR1 and CDR2 are SGHAT and FQDESV (reference sequence). The CDR3 bases are TGTGCCAGCAGCTTAGGCCAGGCAAAGAATTCACCCCTCCACTTT. Protein product: CASSLGQAKNSPLHF.

The chain has TRBV7-9 and TRBJ2-3; D unclear. CDR1 and CDR2 (germline): SEHNR, FQNEAQ (reference sequence). Deletions cut 1 base from V and 0 bases from J, with 11 bases between. The CDR3 has 16 residues. The CDR3 is CASSLGDPISTDTQYF. CDR3 sequence (DNA): TGTGCCAGCAGCTTAGGGGATCCTATTAGCACAGATACGCAGTATTTT.

This rearrangement joins TRBV5-4 to TRBJ2-2; D gene uncertain. The CDR3 has 16 amino acids. CDR1 is SGHNT and CDR2 is YYREEE in the germline V gene (reference sequence). Trimming left V 4 bases short and J 2 bases short, with 15 bases between. Written as DNA, the CDR3 is TGTGCCAGCAGCGGCTTTGGACGGGTCAACACCGGGGAGCTGTTTTTT. Amino acid sequence: CASSGFGRVNTGELFF.

The rearrangement joins TRBV6-6 to TRBJ1-1; no firm D call. The CDR3 is 16 amino acids. Trimming left V 6 bases short and J 6 bases short, with 23 bases between. Germline V lookup: CDR1 MNHNY, CDR2 SVGAGI (reference sequence). In DNA, the CDR3 is TGTGCCAGCAGCCAGGACGGACTACTACCTTGGGCTGAAGCTTTCTTT. Translation: CASSQDGLLPWAEAFF.

The CDR3 nucleotides are TGTGCCTGGAGTAGCCTCTCCTACGAGCAGTACTTC. Protein sequence: CAWSSLSYEQYF. The J gene is TRBJ2-7, the V gene TRBV30; D unclear. CDR3 length equals 12 residues. Germline V gene sequence: CDR1 GTSNPN, CDR2 SVGIG (reference sequence). V lost 2 bases and J lost 0, with 5 bases in between. Supplemented by reference TRBV30 and TRBJ2-7, the full variable domain reads SQTIHQWPATLVQPVGSPLSLECTVEGTSNPNLYWYRQAAGRGLQLLFYSVGIGQISSEVPQNLSASRPQDRQFILSSKKLLLSDSGFYLCAWSSLSYEQYFGPGTRLTVT.